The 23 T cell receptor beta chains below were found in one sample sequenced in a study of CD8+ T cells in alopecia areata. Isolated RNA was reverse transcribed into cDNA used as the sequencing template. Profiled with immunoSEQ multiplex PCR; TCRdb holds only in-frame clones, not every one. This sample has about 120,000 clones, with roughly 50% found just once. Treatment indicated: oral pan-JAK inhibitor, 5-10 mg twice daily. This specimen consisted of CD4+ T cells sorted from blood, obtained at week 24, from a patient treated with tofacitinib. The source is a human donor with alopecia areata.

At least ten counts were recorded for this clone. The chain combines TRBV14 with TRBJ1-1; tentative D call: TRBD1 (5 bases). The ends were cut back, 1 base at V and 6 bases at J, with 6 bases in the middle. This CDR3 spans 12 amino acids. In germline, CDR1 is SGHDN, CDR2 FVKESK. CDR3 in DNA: TGTGCCAGCAGCCAAGGGGGGGCTGAAGCTTTCTTT. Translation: CASSQGGAEAFF.

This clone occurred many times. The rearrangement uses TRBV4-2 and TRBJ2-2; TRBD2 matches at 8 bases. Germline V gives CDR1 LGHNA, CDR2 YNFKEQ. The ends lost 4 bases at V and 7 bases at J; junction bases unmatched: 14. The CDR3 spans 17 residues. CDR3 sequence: CASSRGSGESGGGELFF. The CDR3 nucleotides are TGTGCCAGCAGCCGGGGTAGCGGGGAGTCGGGAGGCGGGGAGCTGTTTTTT.

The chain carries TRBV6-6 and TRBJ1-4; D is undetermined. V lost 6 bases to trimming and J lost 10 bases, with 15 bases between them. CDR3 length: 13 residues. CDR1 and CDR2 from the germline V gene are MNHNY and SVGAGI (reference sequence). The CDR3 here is CASRPAEEGKLFF. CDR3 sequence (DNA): TGTGCCAGCAGGCCTGCGGAGGAAGGAAAACTGTTTTTT.

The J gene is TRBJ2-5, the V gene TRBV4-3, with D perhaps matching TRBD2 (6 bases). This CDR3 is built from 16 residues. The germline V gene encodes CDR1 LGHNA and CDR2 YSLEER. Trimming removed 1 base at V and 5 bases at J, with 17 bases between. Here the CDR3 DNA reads TGCGCCAGCAGCCAAGCCGCCCGCGGGGCGGGGGAGACCCAGTACTTC. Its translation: CASSQAARGAGETQYF.

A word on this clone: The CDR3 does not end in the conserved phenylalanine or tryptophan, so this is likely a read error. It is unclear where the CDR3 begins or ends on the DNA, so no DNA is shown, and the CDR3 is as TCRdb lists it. The CDR3 here is CATSRVPE. The rearrangement joins TRBV15 to TRBJ1-3. The length of the CDR3 is 8 amino acids, counting both ends. The germline V gene has CDR1 LNHNV and CDR2 YYDKDF (reference sequence).

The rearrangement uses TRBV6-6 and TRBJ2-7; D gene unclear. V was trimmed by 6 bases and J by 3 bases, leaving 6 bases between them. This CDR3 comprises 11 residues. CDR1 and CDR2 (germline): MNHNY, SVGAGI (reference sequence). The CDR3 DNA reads TGTGCCAGCAGCCTCGTCTACGAGCAGTACTTC. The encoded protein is CASSLVYEQYF.

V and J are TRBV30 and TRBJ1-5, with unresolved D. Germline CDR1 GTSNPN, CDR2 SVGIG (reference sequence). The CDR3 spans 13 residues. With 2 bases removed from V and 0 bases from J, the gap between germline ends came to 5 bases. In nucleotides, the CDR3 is TGTGCCTGGAGTATATCTAGCAATCAGCCCCAGCATTTT. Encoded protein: CAWSISSNQPQHF.

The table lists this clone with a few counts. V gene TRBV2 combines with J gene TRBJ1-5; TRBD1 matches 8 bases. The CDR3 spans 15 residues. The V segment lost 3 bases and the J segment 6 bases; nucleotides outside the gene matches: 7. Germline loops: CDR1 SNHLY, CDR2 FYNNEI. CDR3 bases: TGTGCCAGCAGTGATCAGGGGGCCGGGAGTCAGCCCCAGCATTTT. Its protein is CASSDQGAGSQPQHF. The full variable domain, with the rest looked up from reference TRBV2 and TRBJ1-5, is EPEVTQTPSHQVTQMGQEVILRCVPISNHLYFYWYRQILGQKVEFLVSFYNNEISEKSEIFDDQFSVERPDGSNFTLKIRSTKLEDSAMYFCASSDQGAGSQPQHFGDGTRLSIL.

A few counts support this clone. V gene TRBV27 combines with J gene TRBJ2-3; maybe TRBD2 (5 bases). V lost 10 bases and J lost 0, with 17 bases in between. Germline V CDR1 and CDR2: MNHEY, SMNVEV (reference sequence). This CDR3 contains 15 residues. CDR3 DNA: TGTGCCATACCAAATTCGCGCGGGAGCACAGATACGCAGTATTTT. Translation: CAIPNSRGSTDTQYF.

CDR3 sequence: CSVQTGNTEAFF. The CDR3 DNA sequence: TGCAGCGTGCAAACAGGGAACACTGAAGCTTTCTTT. The chain links TRBV29-1 to TRBJ1-1, with D perhaps TRBD1 (5 bases). The V gene lost 6 bases and the J gene lost 1 base, with 9 bases spanning the gap. CDR1 and CDR2 from the germline V gene are SQVTM and ANQGSEA. The length of the CDR3 is 12 residues.

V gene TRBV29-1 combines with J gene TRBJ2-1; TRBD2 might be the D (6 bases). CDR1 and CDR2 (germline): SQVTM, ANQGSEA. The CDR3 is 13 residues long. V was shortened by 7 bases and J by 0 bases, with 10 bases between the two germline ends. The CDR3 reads CSARESSYNEQFF. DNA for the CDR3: TGCAGCGCCCGGGAGAGCTCCTACAATGAGCAGTTCTTC.

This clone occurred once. Here the CDR3 DNA reads TGTGCCAGTAGTAAGCGGGCCTTTGGGGAGACCCAGTACTTC. It is translated as CASSKRAFGETQYF. The J gene is TRBJ2-5, the V gene TRBV19; a possible D gene is TRBD2 (6 bases). The germline V gene encodes CDR1 LNHDA and CDR2 SQIVND (reference sequence). CDR3 length: 14 amino acids. Trimming took 4 bases from V and 5 from J, leaving 14 bases between them.

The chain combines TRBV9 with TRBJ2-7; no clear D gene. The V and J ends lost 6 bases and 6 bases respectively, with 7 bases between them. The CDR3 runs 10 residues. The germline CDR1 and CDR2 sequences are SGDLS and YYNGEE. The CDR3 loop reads CASKGPEQYF. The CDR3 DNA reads TGTGCCAGCAAAGGCCCCGAGCAGTACTTC.

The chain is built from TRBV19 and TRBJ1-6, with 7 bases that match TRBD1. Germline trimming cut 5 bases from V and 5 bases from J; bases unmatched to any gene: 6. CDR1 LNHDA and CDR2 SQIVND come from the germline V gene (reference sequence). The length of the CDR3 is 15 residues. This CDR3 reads CASSADRFHNSPLHF. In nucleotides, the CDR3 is TGTGCCAGTAGTGCGGACAGGTTTCATAATTCACCCCTCCACTTT.

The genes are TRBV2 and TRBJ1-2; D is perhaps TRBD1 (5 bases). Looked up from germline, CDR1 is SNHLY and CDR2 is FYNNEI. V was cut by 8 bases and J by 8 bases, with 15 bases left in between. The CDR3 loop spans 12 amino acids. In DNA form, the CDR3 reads TGTGCCAGCGCGGGACTTAACAAGGGCTACACCTTC. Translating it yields CASAGLNKGYTF.

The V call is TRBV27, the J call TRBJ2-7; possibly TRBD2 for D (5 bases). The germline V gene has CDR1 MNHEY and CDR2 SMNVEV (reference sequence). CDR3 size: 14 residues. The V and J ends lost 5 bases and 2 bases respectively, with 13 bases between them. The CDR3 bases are TGTGCCAGCAGTCCCCGAGGCGGGCCCTACGAGCAGTACTTC. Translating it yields CASSPRGGPYEQYF.

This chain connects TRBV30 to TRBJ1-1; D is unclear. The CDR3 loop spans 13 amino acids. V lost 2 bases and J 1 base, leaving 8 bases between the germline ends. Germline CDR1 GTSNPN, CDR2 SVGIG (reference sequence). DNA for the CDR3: TGTGCCTGGAGTCCCTGGGGGAACACTGAAGCTTTCTTT. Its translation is CAWSPWGNTEAFF.

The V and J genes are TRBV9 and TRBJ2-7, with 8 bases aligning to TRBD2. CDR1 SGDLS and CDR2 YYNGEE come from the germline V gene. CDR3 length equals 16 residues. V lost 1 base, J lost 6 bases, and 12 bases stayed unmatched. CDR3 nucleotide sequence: TGTGCCAGCAGCGTATGGAGCGGGGGAAATGACGGCGAGCAGTACTTC. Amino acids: CASSVWSGGNDGEQYF.

This CDR3 reads CSVQGIDQPQHF. The DNA for the CDR3 is TGCAGCGTACAGGGAATCGATCAGCCCCAGCATTTT. The chain couples TRBV29-1 to TRBJ1-5; D is perhaps TRBD1 (6 bases). V shed 6 bases and J shed 5 bases, with 11 bases lying between them. The length of the CDR3 is 12 residues. CDR1 is SQVTM and CDR2 is ANQGSEA in the germline V gene.

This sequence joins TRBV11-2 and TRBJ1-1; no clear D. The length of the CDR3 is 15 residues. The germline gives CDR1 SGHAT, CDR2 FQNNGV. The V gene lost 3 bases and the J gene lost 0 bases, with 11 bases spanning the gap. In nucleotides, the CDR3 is TGTGCCAGCAGCTTTGGACGTACGATGAACACTGAAGCTTTCTTT. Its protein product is CASSFGRTMNTEAFF.

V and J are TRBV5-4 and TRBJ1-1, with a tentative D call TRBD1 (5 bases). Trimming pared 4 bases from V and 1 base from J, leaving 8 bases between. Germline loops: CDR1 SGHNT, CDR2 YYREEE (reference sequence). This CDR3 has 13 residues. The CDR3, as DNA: TGTGCCAGCAGCGCAAGGGGGAACACTGAAGCTTTCTTT. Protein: CASSARGNTEAFF.

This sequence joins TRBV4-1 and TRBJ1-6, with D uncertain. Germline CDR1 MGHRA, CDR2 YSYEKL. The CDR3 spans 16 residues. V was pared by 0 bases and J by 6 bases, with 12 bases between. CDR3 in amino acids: CASSQDEGSANSPLHF. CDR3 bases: TGCGCCAGCAGCCAAGATGAAGGATCGGCTAATTCACCCCTCCACTTT.

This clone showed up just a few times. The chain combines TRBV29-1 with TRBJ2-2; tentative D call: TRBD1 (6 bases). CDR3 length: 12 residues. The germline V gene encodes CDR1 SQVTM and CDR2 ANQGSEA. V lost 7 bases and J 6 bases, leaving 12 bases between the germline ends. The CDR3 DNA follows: TGCAGCGGCACCCAGGGGTCCGGGGAGCTGTTTTTT. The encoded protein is CSGTQGSGELFF.